Shown below are 11 T cell receptor beta chains from a single sample sequenced in a study of beta chain features in type 1 diabetes. Their target antigens are unknown. The study's findings and limits: Shorter TCRB CDR3s, moderately but significantly so, marked every one of the four CD4+ subsets in Type 1 diabetes patients.

Every bit of the isolated RNA underwent reverse transcription, so sequencing read expressed TCRB transcripts. Sequencing used immunoSEQ multiplex PCR; TCRdb keeps in-frame clones, though not all of them. This sample has fewer than 400,000 clones, with roughly 9% found just once. The sequenced sample consisted of central memory CD4+ T cells from blood. The receptor source for this set is a man aged 25-40 years with type 1 diabetes.

This rearrangement joins TRBV29-1 to TRBJ2-1, with D hard to call. V lost 0 bases and J 6 bases, leaving 9 bases between the germline ends. From germline, CDR1 is SQVTM and CDR2 ANQGSEA. This CDR3 is 13 amino acids long. CDR3 residues: CSVEDPWTNEQFF. DNA of the CDR3: TGCAGCGTTGAAGATCCGTGGACCAATGAGCAGTTCTTC.

This clone appeared a few times. The chain couples TRBV10-3 to TRBJ2-7; possibly TRBD2 for D (5 bases). CDR3 length: 12 residues. With 7 bases removed from V and 9 bases from J, the gap between germline ends came to 16 bases. Looked up from germline, CDR1 is ENHRY and CDR2 is SYGVKD. Here the CDR3 reads CAIKSGTSAQYF. Written as DNA, the CDR3 is TGTGCCATCAAGAGCGGAACCTCCGCGCAGTACTTC.

The chain combines TRBV30 with TRBJ2-1; 10 nucleotides line up with TRBD1. V was clipped by 6 bases and J by 9 bases; unmatched bases: 8. Germline CDR1 is GTSNPN and CDR2 is SVGIG (reference sequence). This CDR3 comprises 13 residues. In nucleotides, the CDR3 is TGTGCCTGCCCGGGACAGGGGAAGATTGAGCAGTTCTTC. It yields the protein CACPGQGKIEQFF. The variable domain in full, with the rest retrieved from reference TRBV30 and TRBJ2-1, is SQTIHQWPATLVQPVGSPLSLECTVEGTSNPNLYWYRQAAGRGLQLLFYSVGIGQISSEVPQNLSASRPQDRQFILSSKKLLLSDSGFYLCACPGQGKIEQFFGPGTRLTVL.

The table lists this clone with a few counts. V is TRBV29-1 and J is TRBJ2-7, with a possible D match to TRBD2 (6 bases). CDR3 length equals 11 residues. The germline V gene has CDR1 SQVTM and CDR2 ANQGSEA. Trimming left V 6 bases short and J 3 bases short, with 9 bases between. DNA for the CDR3: TGCAGCGTGACAGCGGGCTACGAGCAGTACTTC. Its translation is CSVTAGYEQYF.

This chain uses TRBV5-1 with TRBJ1-1; D not resolved. Germline V gene sequence: CDR1 SGHRS, CDR2 YFSETQ. CDR3 length: 15 amino acids. The ends were cut back, 4 bases at V and 1 base at J, with 14 bases in the middle. CDR3 bases: TGCGCCAGCAGCCTCGTAAGGGCGCAGAACACTGAAGCTTTCTTT. Translated: CASSLVRAQNTEAFF.

The V gene is TRBV18, the J gene TRBJ1-1; D gene ambiguous. CDR3 length: 14 amino acids. The germline gives CDR1 KGHSH, CDR2 LQKENI. The V and J ends lost 5 bases and 5 bases respectively, with 15 bases between them. CDR3 in amino acids: CASSSETGSTEAFF. The CDR3 DNA reads as TGTGCCAGCTCATCGGAGACTGGATCAACTGAAGCTTTCTTT.

The rearrangement links TRBV18 to TRBJ2-6, with no clear D. CDR1 is KGHSH, CDR2 LQKENI, per germline. The V end was cut by 3 bases, the J end by 0 bases, with 24 bases between. The CDR3 length is 21 residues. CDR3 in amino acids: CASSPYEGSVAASSGANVLTF. CDR3 sequence (DNA): TGTGCCAGCTCACCGTACGAAGGGTCAGTGGCGGCGAGCTCTGGGGCCAACGTCCTGACTTTC.

Of note for this clone: This sample includes further DNA sequences coding for the same CDR3. The rearrangement uses TRBV9 and TRBJ1-3; no firm D call. This CDR3 has 15 amino acids. Trimming pared 0 bases from V and 0 bases from J, leaving 7 bases between. The germline gives CDR1 SGDLS, CDR2 YYNGEE. Here the CDR3 reads CASSVDPSSGNTIYF. CDR3 nucleotides: TGTGCCAGCAGCGTAGATCCGAGCTCTGGAAACACCATATATTTT.

The chain joins TRBV7-9 to TRBJ1-5, with a weak D call TRBD1 (6 bases). The CDR3 length is 15 residues. Looked up from germline, CDR1 is SEHNR and CDR2 is FQNEAQ (reference sequence). V was cut by 6 bases and J by 6 bases, with 18 bases left in between. CDR3 DNA sequence: TGTGCCAGCAGTCTGGGGGTGGGGGCCCTTCAGCCCCAGCATTTT. Translating gives CASSLGVGALQPQHF.

This chain uses TRBV4-1 with TRBJ2-7, with D unclear. From germline, CDR1 is MGHRA and CDR2 YSYEKL. The CDR3 contains 15 residues. V lost 1 base, J lost 1 base, and 11 bases lay in between. CDR3 loop: CASSQGGPFSYEQYF. CDR3 nucleotide sequence: TGCGCCAGCAGCCAAGGAGGTCCTTTTTCCTACGAGCAGTACTTC.

This clone appeared a few times. The V call is TRBV6-6, the J call TRBJ2-5; D possibly matches TRBD1 or TRBD2 (6 bases each). Trimming pared 6 bases from V and 5 bases from J, leaving 13 bases between. This CDR3 spans 13 amino acids. Looked up from germline, CDR1 is MNHNY and CDR2 is SVGAGI (reference sequence). The CDR3 spells CASREGGAETQYF. In DNA, the CDR3 is TGTGCCAGCAGGGAGGGGGGAGCCGAGACCCAGTACTTC.